A selection of T cell receptor beta chains follows, all from one sample in a study of blood T cell repertoires in COVID-19. Sequencing used immunoSEQ multiplex PCR; TCRdb keeps in-frame clones, though not all of them. In the table there are around 200,000 clones, 70% to 90% of which are singletons. Sequencing was carried out using PBMCs or T cells enriched from blood (not recorded which). All receptors come from a woman aged 45 to 65 in a cohort exposed to, infected with or recovered from COVID-19 (not recorded which). Each CDR3 is given with its conserved first and last residue. Fields, in order: V gene, D gene, clone size, J gene, CDR3 DNA, CDR3 protein. A D gene is named only where the DNA matches it firmly. Some rows have no size entry. The others give once, few or many, or a class for an expanded clone.

TRBV18	TRBD2	.	TRBJ2-5	TGTGCCAGCTCACCACCGGCCGGGACTAGCGGCCAAGAGACCCAGTACTTC	CASSPPAGTSGQETQYF
TRBV7-8	TRBD1	.	TRBJ1-6	TGTGCCAGCAGCCTTTCCGGGACAGAAGATTCACCCCTCCACTTT	CASSLSGTEDSPLHF
TRBV4-3	TRBD2	.	TRBJ2-5	TGCGCCAGCAGCCCCCGACTAGCGGGGGGCCCAGAGACCCAGTACTTC	CASSPRLAGGPETQYF
TRBV7-9	.	.	TRBJ2-1	TGTGCCAGCAGCTTAGCCCAGGAATCCTACAATGAGCAGTTCTTC	CASSLAQESYNEQFF
TRBV7-2	.	.	TRBJ2-2	TGTGCCAGCAGCATAGTAGGGGGGGGCACCGGGGAGCTGTTTTTT	CASSIVGGGTGELFF
TRBV2	.	few	TRBJ2-5	TGTGCCAGCAGTGAAGTCGAGTTAGAGACCCAGTACTTC	CASSEVELETQYF
TRBV15	TRBD1	.	TRBJ2-7	TGTGCCACCAGCAGAGAAGGGGGCTGGGGCGAGCAGTACTTC	CATSREGGWGEQYF
TRBV7-3	.	.	TRBJ1-1	TGTGCCAGCAGCTTACAGGGTGGTGACACTGAAGCTTTCTTT	CASSLQGGDTEAFF
TRBV19	.	.	TRBJ1-1	TGTGCCAGTAAACCAACCGGGACTTCGAACACTGAAGCTTTCTTT	CASKPTGTSNTEAFF
TRBV7-2	TRBD1	.	TRBJ1-4	TGTGCCAGCAGCTTAGAATCGCAGGGGGCAGCTTTTTTT	CASSLESQGAAFF
TRBV12-3/TRBV12-4	TRBD1	.	TRBJ1-5	TGTGCCAGCACCACTGGACAGGGGCAGCCCCAGCATTTT	CASTTGQGQPQHF
TRBV7-2	.	.	TRBJ1-5	TGTGCCAGCAGCTTAGGGGTGGGTGCAGGCCAGCCCCAGCATTTT	CASSLGVGAGQPQHF
TRBV5-5	TRBD1	.	TRBJ1-4	TGTGCCAGCAGCTTGGATGGACAGGGGGTTGAAAAACTGTTTTTT	CASSLDGQGVEKLFF
TRBV19	.	.	TRBJ2-2	TGTGCCAGTAGTGGGAGGGGGGTGAACACCGGGGAGCTGTTTTTT	CASSGRGVNTGELFF
TRBV11-2	.	.	TRBJ1-1	TGTGCCAGCAGCTCAGACTTGAACACTGAAGCTTTCTTT	CASSSDLNTEAFF
TRBV6-5	.	.	TRBJ2-1	TGTGCCAGCAGTTGGCGACAGTACAATGAGCAGTTCTTC	CASSWRQYNEQFF
TRBV28	.	.	TRBJ1-2	TGTGCCAGCAGTCCTACGCCGGACAGACTTAACTATGGCTACACCTTC	CASSPTPDRLNYGYTF